This is a list of T cell receptor beta chains from one sample in a study of radiation and T cells in renal cell carcinoma. Libraries were prepared by immunoSEQ multiplex PCR; TCRdb keeps only in-frame clonotypes and omits some of them. The table shows 15,000 to 20,000 clones, with roughly 50% occurring only once. The material was tumor tissue, obtained from a patient whose treatment included radiotherapy and nephrectomy. All receptors derive from a woman aged 60-75 years with renal cell carcinoma. Both conserved end residues are part of each CDR3. Fields, in order: V gene, D gene, CDR3 protein. D genes are given only for firm matches.

TRBV5-1,TRBD2,CASSPSGLGDQETQYF
TRBV2,NA,CASSEDIPTGSTVTLTYEQYF
TRBV27,NA,CASSESVGYGYTF
TRBV7-2,NA,CASSLGQGFYEQYF
TRBV11-1,TRBD1,CASSSTGQDTDTQYF
TRBV5-1,TRBD2,CASTVGGTTDTQYF
TRBV5-4,NA,CASSLGQGGRAFF
TRBV6-5,NA,CASSTTGYPGYTF
TRBV4-2,NA,CASSQAETGRPSGNTIYF
TRBV19,NA,CASKGDAYEQYF
TRBV6-4,NA,CASSAPLPLGGQPQHF